A selection of T cell receptor beta chains follows, all from one sample in a study of T cell responses to AZD1222 COVID-19 vaccine. TCRdb's copy holds only in-frame clones and misses some; the assay was immunoSEQ multiplex PCR. This sample yields 180,000 or so clones, of which 85% to 95% are seen a single time; about 1% belongs to the top ten. Specimen: peripheral blood, collected 28 days after the second AZD1222 dose. These receptors all come from an adult who received the AZD1222 COVID-19 vaccine. CDR3s include the opening cysteine and the closing phenylalanine or tryptophan. A D gene is named only where the DNA matches it firmly. A row's size may be missing; if present it is once, few, many or a size class.

clone_size | d_call | j_call | v_call | cdr3_aa | cdr3_nt
NA | NA | TRBJ1-1 | TRBV3-1/TRBV3-2 | CASSHWGGTEAFF | TGTGCCAGCAGCCACTGGGGGGGCACTGAAGCTTTCTTT
NA | NA | TRBJ1-5 | TRBV2 | CASSAGAQPQHF | TGTGCCAGCAGTGCAGGGGCTCAGCCCCAGCATTTT
once | NA | TRBJ2-2 | TRBV12-3/TRBV12-4 | CAATAGAGELFF | TGTGCCGCGACTGCCGGGGCCGGGGAGCTGTTTTTT
NA | NA | TRBJ2-1 | TRBV9 | CASSVVGNNEQFF | TGTGCCAGCAGCGTAGTGGGAAACAATGAGCAGTTCTTC
few | NA | TRBJ1-2 | TRBV6-1 | CASSESQGRVYGYTF | TGTGCCAGCAGTGAAAGCCAGGGAAGGGTTTATGGCTACACCTTC
NA | NA | TRBJ2-5 | TRBV5-1 | CASSTTGGGQETQYF | TGCGCCAGCAGCACGACAGGAGGGGGACAAGAGACCCAGTACTTC
NA | NA | TRBJ2-5 | TRBV3-1/TRBV3-2 | CASSPGGAGQETQYF | TGTGCCAGCAGCCCCGGGGGTGCGGGACAAGAGACCCAGTACTTC
NA | NA | TRBJ1-6 | TRBV6-6 | CASSRRGGGSPLHF | TGTGCCAGCAGTCGGCGGGGGGGCGGGTCACCCCTCCACTTT
NA | NA | TRBJ1-3 | TRBV19 | CASSRGQDSGNTIYF | TGTGCCAGTAGTAGGGGACAAGACTCTGGAAACACCATATATTTT
NA | TRBD1 | TRBJ2-7 | TRBV3-1/TRBV3-2 | CASSLDSGTGNLEQYF | TGTGCCAGCAGCCTAGATTCCGGGACAGGGAATCTCGAGCAGTACTTC
NA | NA | TRBJ1-5 | TRBV7-9 | CASSLTNSNQPQHF | TGTGCCAGCAGCCTGACGAATAGCAATCAGCCCCAGCATTTT
NA | TRBD1 | TRBJ2-7 | TRBV7-9 | CASSLAPGQTSYEQYF | TGTGCCAGCAGCTTGGCTCCGGGACAGACCTCCTACGAGCAGTACTTC
NA | TRBD1 | TRBJ2-3 | TRBV3-1/TRBV3-2 | CASSQETGGTDTQYF | TGTGCCAGCAGCCAAGAGACAGGGGGCACAGATACGCAGTATTTT
NA | TRBD1 | TRBJ1-1 | TRBV6-5 | CAIGTAILNTEAFF | TGTGCCATCGGGACAGCGATCTTGAACACTGAAGCTTTCTTT
NA | NA | TRBJ2-5 | TRBV5-1 | CASSLAPGGQETQYF | TGCGCCAGCAGCTTGGCACCGGGGGGCCAGGAGACCCAGTACTTC
NA | NA | TRBJ2-5 | TRBV11-2 | CASSRPGRAEETQYF | TGTGCCAGCAGTCGCCCCGGACGGGCGGAGGAGACCCAGTACTTC
NA | NA | TRBJ1-2 | TRBV9 | CASSVGESYGYTF | TGTGCCAGCAGCGTGGGGGAGAGCTATGGCTACACCTTC
NA | NA | TRBJ2-7 | TRBV7-8 | CASSLEGFGVEQYF | TGTGCCAGCAGCTTAGAAGGGTTCGGCGTCGAGCAGTACTTC
NA | TRBD1 | TRBJ1-6 | TRBV4-2 | CASRQGNNNSPLHF | TGTGCCAGCCGACAGGGAAACAATAATTCACCCCTCCACTTT
once | NA | TRBJ1-3 | TRBV18 | CASSPDLSGNTIYF | TGTGCCAGCTCACCAGATCTCTCTGGAAACACCATATATTTT
NA | NA | TRBJ2-5 | TRBV7-8 | CASSLTDQETQYF | TGTGCCAGCAGCTTGACAGACCAAGAGACCCAGTACTTC
NA | NA | TRBJ2-7 | TRBV4-2 | CASSQDIGRAGEQYF | TGTGCCAGCAGCCAAGATATCGGCCGAGCGGGCGAGCAGTACTTC
NA | NA | TRBJ1-1 | TRBV5-1 | CASRRSGSQNTEAFF | TGCGCCAGCAGGCGGTCCGGAAGTCAGAACACTGAAGCTTTCTTT
once | NA | TRBJ2-7 | TRBV15 | CATSRDPPQGEQYF | TGTGCCACCAGCAGAGATCCCCCACAGGGCGAGCAGTACTTC
NA | NA | TRBJ2-2 | TRBV5-1 | CASRLGTSGTGELFF | TGCGCCAGCAGACTAGGGACTTCGGGCACCGGGGAGCTGTTTTTT
NA | NA | TRBJ1-5 | TRBV28 | CASTLGGGPQHF | TGTGCCAGCACCTTGGGGGGTGGGCCCCAGCATTTT
NA | NA | TRBJ1-6 | TRBV18 | CASLDSSNSPLHF | TGTGCCAGCCTCGACAGTTCTAATTCACCCCTCCACTTT